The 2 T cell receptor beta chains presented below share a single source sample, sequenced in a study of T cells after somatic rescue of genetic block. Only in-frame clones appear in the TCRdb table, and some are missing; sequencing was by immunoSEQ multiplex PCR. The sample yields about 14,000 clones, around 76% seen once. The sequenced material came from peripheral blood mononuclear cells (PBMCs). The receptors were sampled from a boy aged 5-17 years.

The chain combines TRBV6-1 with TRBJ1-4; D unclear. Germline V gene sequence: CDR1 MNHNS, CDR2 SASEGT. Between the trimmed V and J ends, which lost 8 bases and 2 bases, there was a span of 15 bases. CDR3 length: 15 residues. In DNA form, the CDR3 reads TGTGCCAGCTTCGGGCGGCGGCGGACTAATGAAAAACTGTTTTTT. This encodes CASFGRRRTNEKLFF.

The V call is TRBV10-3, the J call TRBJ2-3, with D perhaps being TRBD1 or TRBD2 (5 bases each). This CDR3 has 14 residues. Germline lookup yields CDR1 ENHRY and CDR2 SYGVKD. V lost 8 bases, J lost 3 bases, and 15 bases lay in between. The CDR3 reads CAIGTALRTDTQYF. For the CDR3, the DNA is TGTGCCATCGGGACGGCCCTAAGGACAGATACGCAGTATTTT.